The rows below give T cell receptor beta chains drawn from one sample of a study of T cell responses to AZD1222 COVID-19 vaccine. Generated by immunoSEQ multiplex PCR, the TCRdb table keeps only in-frame clones and is missing some. Here the sample spans fewer than 100,000 clones, about 85% being singletons. This specimen was peripheral blood, taken on day 0 of AZD1222 vaccination. These receptor sequences come from an adult in good health. The CDR3 runs from the conserved cysteine through the conserved F or W. The D gene is left open where the match is weak. For some rows the clone size is stated as once, few or many, or as a class when expanded; others skip it.

v_gene	abundance	d_gene	j_gene	len	CDR3aa
TRBV2	-	-	TRBJ2-2	15	CASSERQGTTGELFF
TRBV7-9	-	-	TRBJ1-2	15	CASIQNTGWGDGYTF
TRBV6-5	-	-	TRBJ2-2	15	CASSSGEGGTGELFF
TRBV29-1	-	-	TRBJ2-2	16	CSVPAPDGPNTGELFF
TRBV6-2/TRBV6-3	-	-	TRBJ2-1	15	CASSWSSAIYNEQFF
TRBV28	few	TRBD1	TRBJ1-2	14	CASSFGTGYYGYTF
TRBV6-5	-	-	TRBJ2-6	15	CASSYRDSGANVLTF
TRBV7-8	-	-	TRBJ1-2	13	CASSLSGTRAYTF
TRBV7-2	-	TRBD1	TRBJ1-3	15	CASSLVGTAGNTIYF
TRBV28	-	-	TRBJ1-2	10	CASSYYGYTF
TRBV7-2	-	-	TRBJ2-7	14	CASSFAGNNYEQYF
TRBV9	-	-	TRBJ1-2	15	CASSVGRVTGYGYTF
TRBV28	-	-	TRBJ2-7	13	CASSIRQYYEQYF
TRBV4-1	-	-	TRBJ1-1	15	CASSQDRGFATEAFF
TRBV5-1	-	TRBD2	TRBJ2-1	14	CASRNPSGGDQQFF
TRBV7-3	-	-	TRBJ2-1	15	CASSRFSTGYNEQFF
TRBV30	-	-	TRBJ1-2	12	CAWSAQNYGYTF
TRBV6-5	-	-	TRBJ1-1	13	CASKGQPNTEAFF
TRBV7-9	once	TRBD1	TRBJ1-1	13	CASSLDRDSEAFF
TRBV19	-	-	TRBJ2-7	16	CASSIIPRVGPYEQYF
TRBV3-1/TRBV3-2	-	-	TRBJ2-7	19	CASSRQHPLGGGHGAEQYF
TRBV9	-	TRBD1	TRBJ1-3	15	CASSASTGDGNTIYF
TRBV9	-	-	TRBJ2-1	15	CASSVAGPAYNEQFF
TRBV5-1	few	-	TRBJ1-6	14	CASSPEGLNSPLHF
TRBV3-1/TRBV3-2	-	TRBD2	TRBJ2-7	14	CASGTSGGAREQYF
TRBV5-4	-	TRBD1	TRBJ2-1	15	CASSGTGTGKDEQFF
TRBV2	-	TRBD1	TRBJ1-2	15	CASRLQGAESYGYTF
TRBV4-3	-	-	TRBJ2-7	12	CASSQDAGEQYF
TRBV6-1	-	-	TRBJ1-2	13	CASSEDRNYGYTF
TRBV5-6	few	TRBD1	TRBJ1-4	14	CASSLTGAGEKLFF
TRBV6-5	-	-	TRBJ2-3	10	CATGADTQYF
TRBV2	-	-	TRBJ1-5	14	CASRAPLSNQPQHF
TRBV2	-	-	TRBJ2-7	13	CASSVLALVKQYF
TRBV4-3	-	TRBD2	TRBJ2-2	18	CASSQDTSGGPGTGELFF
TRBV5-6	-	-	TRBJ1-2	14	CASSWGVRSYGYTF
TRBV19	few	-	TRBJ1-5	18	CASSPRDNRPSRNQPQHF
TRBV10-3	-	-	TRBJ1-6	13	CAISGGNKSPLHF